Presented here are 8 T cell receptor beta chains from one specimen sequenced in a study of blood T cell repertoires in COVID-19. The data were produced by immunoSEQ multiplex PCR, yet TCRdb's version contains in-frame clones alone and is incomplete. The data show about 120,000 clones, approximately 87% seen once. Sequenced: peripheral blood. The source of these receptors is a young man with acute or convalescent COVID-19.

The chain is built from TRBV29-1 and TRBJ2-7; 9 bases are a match to TRBD1. V gave up 6 bases and J gave up 2 bases; unmatched junction bases: 14. This CDR3 region has 16 residues. From germline, CDR1 is SQVTM and CDR2 ANQGSEA. CDR3 loop: CSVGNIQGASTYEQYF. CDR3 DNA: TGCAGCGTCGGGAACATACAGGGGGCGAGTACCTACGAGCAGTACTTC.

The sample holds a few counts of this clone. The genes are TRBV6-5 and TRBJ1-6; D is ambiguous. Germline V CDR1 and CDR2: MNHEY, SVGAGI. The CDR3 runs to 14 residues. V shed 3 bases and J shed 7 bases, with 10 bases lying between them. This CDR3 reads CASSYTPQNSPLHF. CDR3 in DNA: TGTGCCAGCAGTTATACCCCACAAAATTCACCCCTCCACTTT.

The V gene is TRBV6-6, the J gene TRBJ1-2; TRBD1 aligns across 9 bases. The V segment lost 8 bases and the J segment 4 bases; nucleotides outside the gene matches: 8. The CDR3 is 14 amino acids. Germline V CDR1 and CDR2: MNHNY, SVGAGI (reference sequence). The CDR3 protein is CASLSTGGFYGYTF. The CDR3 nucleotides read TGTGCCAGCCTGTCTACAGGGGGCTTCTATGGCTACACCTTC.

The chain combines TRBV5-5 with TRBJ2-7; the D gene is possibly TRBD2 (6 bases). The CDR3 extends over 16 amino acids. V was cut by 0 bases and J by 2 bases, with 15 bases left in between. The germline V gene encodes CDR1 SGHKS and CDR2 YYEKEE (reference sequence). The CDR3 bases are TGTGCCAGCAGCTTGGAGCCCGGGACTTCCACCTACGAGCAGTACGTC. It codes for CASSLEPGTSTYEQYV.

This clone was observed once. Within the sample, other DNA sequences also encode this same CDR3. J is TRBJ1-1 and V is TRBV9; D is unclear. Between the trimmed V and J ends, which lost 0 bases and 1 base, there was a span of 4 bases. Germline-derived CDR1 and CDR2 are SGDLS and YYNGEE. This CDR3 contains 13 residues. The CDR3 nucleotides are TGTGCCAGCAGCGTAGGTAGGAACACTGAAGCTTTCTTT. Translation gives CASSVGRNTEAFF.

The V gene is TRBV5-4, the J gene TRBJ2-3; 8 bases are shared with TRBD2. The CDR3 has 16 amino acids. CDR1 SGHNT and CDR2 YYREEE come from the germline V gene (reference sequence). Trimming at V came to 3 bases and at J to 1 base, leaving 7 bases not matched to a gene. The CDR3 region has the DNA TGTGCCAGCAGCTGGCTAGCGGGTAGTCGCACAGATACGCAGTATTTT. It codes for CASSWLAGSRTDTQYF.

This chain links TRBV2 with TRBJ1-3, with 7 bases that match TRBD1. V was clipped by 6 bases and J by 2 bases; unmatched bases: 7. CDR1 SNHLY and CDR2 FYNNEI come from the germline V gene. This CDR3 has 15 amino acids. Here the CDR3 reads CASRPDRAAGNTIYF. CDR3 nucleotides: TGTGCCAGCAGACCCGACAGGGCTGCTGGAAACACCATATATTTT.

The chain is built from TRBV5-1 and TRBJ1-2; a possible D gene is TRBD1 (6 bases). CDR1 is SGHRS and CDR2 is YFSETQ in the germline V gene. The CDR3 sequence is 15 residues long. V lost 0 bases and J 6 bases, leaving 15 bases between the germline ends. As DNA, the CDR3 is TGCGCCAGCAGCTTGGTCAGGGGTGGTAAGGATGGCTACACCTTC. Translated, it gives CASSLVRGGKDGYTF.